These T cell receptor beta chains were read from a single sample in a study of Ad26.COV2.S vaccination and SARS-CoV-2 variants. Measured with immunoSEQ multiplex PCR; TCRdb has only the in-frame clones, and not every one. The data hold approximately 400,000 clones, with about 85% observed a single time. The sample was peripheral blood, taken in a trial of Ad26.COV2.S vaccine versus placebo. These receptors were taken from a person between 18 and 59 years old who received the Ad26.COV2.S COVID-19 vaccine or a placebo. CDR3s include the opening cysteine and the closing phenylalanine or tryptophan.

j_call: TRBJ2-7
v_call: TRBV6-1
cdr3_aa: CASSDPAGGQRQQYF

j_call: TRBJ2-7
v_call: TRBV7-2
cdr3_aa: CASSSPSGGVYEQYF

j_call: TRBJ1-1
v_call: TRBV15
cdr3_aa: CATSRLARQGATEAFF

j_call: TRBJ1-2
v_call: TRBV11-2
cdr3_aa: CASSLNRGFDGYTF

j_call: TRBJ1-2
v_call: TRBV7-2
cdr3_aa: CASSLESPVAQGYTF

j_call: TRBJ1-1
v_call: TRBV5-1
cdr3_aa: CASSLAQLNTEAFF

j_call: TRBJ2-7
v_call: TRBV7-8
cdr3_aa: CASSLALSKGPGEQYF

j_call: TRBJ1-4
v_call: TRBV19
cdr3_aa: CASSLEGPPSEKLFF

j_call: TRBJ2-5
v_call: TRBV7-9
cdr3_aa: CASSGTGSQETQYF

j_call: TRBJ1-1
v_call: TRBV20-1
cdr3_aa: CSASTWTGGTEAFF

j_call: TRBJ2-6
v_call: TRBV21-1
cdr3_aa: CASKASGGIAPSGANVLTF

j_call: TRBJ2-4
v_call: TRBV19
cdr3_aa: CASSIAGGGNIQYF

j_call: TRBJ2-2
v_call: TRBV7-2
cdr3_aa: CASSLWQGTGELFF

j_call: TRBJ1-4
v_call: TRBV6-5
cdr3_aa: CASSSIAGGEEKLFF

j_call: TRBJ1-2
v_call: TRBV7-2
cdr3_aa: CASSLVGLNNYGYTF

j_call: TRBJ1-5
v_call: TRBV10-2
cdr3_aa: CASSDSNSNQPQHF

j_call: TRBJ2-7
v_call: TRBV9
cdr3_aa: CASSGGSYEQYF

j_call: TRBJ1-2
v_call: TRBV9
cdr3_aa: CASSVVHNYGYTF

j_call: TRBJ2-1
v_call: TRBV28
cdr3_aa: CASFNWAYNEQFF

j_call: TRBJ1-2
v_call: TRBV20-1
cdr3_aa: CSASTPREGGYTF

j_call: TRBJ1-4
v_call: TRBV7-2
cdr3_aa: CASSLEEWVGTGWEKLFF

j_call: TRBJ1-1
v_call: TRBV11-2
cdr3_aa: CASSQGTAMRESAFF

j_call: TRBJ1-1
v_call: TRBV4-1
cdr3_aa: CASSQDRGGTEAFF

j_call: TRBJ2-3
v_call: TRBV5-6
cdr3_aa: CASTLGGLVDTQYF

j_call: TRBJ2-3
v_call: TRBV5-5
cdr3_aa: CASSLDTSTDTQYF

j_call: TRBJ2-1
v_call: TRBV7-9
cdr3_aa: CASCRTSGGDEQFF

j_call: TRBJ2-3
v_call: TRBV19
cdr3_aa: CASRDRLSTDTQYF

j_call: TRBJ2-2
v_call: TRBV7-9
cdr3_aa: CASREPGPESGELFF

j_call: TRBJ1-1
v_call: TRBV9
cdr3_aa: CASSVGVPNTEAFF

j_call: TRBJ1-2
v_call: TRBV18
cdr3_aa: CASSEQGAGGYTF

j_call: TRBJ2-5
v_call: TRBV3-1/TRBV3-2
cdr3_aa: CASSLPGTVSTQYF